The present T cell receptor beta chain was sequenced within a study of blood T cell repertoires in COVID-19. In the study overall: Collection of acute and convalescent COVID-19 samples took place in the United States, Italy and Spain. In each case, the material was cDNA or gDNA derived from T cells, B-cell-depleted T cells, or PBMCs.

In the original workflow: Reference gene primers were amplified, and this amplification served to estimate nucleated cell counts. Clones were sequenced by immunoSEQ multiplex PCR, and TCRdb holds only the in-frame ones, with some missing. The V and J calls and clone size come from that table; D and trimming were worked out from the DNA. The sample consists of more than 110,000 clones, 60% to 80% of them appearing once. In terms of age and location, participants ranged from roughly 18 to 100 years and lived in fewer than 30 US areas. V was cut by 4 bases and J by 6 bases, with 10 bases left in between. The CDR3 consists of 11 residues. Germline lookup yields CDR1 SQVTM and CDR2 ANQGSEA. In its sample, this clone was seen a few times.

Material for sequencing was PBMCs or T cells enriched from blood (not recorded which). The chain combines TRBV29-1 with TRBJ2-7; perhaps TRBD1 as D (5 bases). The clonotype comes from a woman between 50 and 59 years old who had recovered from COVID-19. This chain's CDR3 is CSVGSRVEQYF. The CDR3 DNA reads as TGCAGCGTTGGGTCCAGGGTCGAGCAGTACTTC.